The 2 T cell receptor beta chains in this list originate from one sample, sequenced in a study of blood T cell repertoires in COVID-19. The assay was immunoSEQ multiplex PCR, and TCRdb's table has in-frame clones only and misses some. There are tens of thousands of clones in the sample; about 83% occur only once, and more than 6% lies in the top ten. Sequencing was done on a sample of peripheral blood. The source is an older woman with COVID-19, enrolled during active disease.

The rearrangement joins TRBV9 to TRBJ2-1; D might be TRBD2 (5 bases). CDR3 length: 16 residues. Trimming cost V 2 bases and J 9 bases, with 21 bases left between them. Germline V gene data show CDR1 as SGDLS and CDR2 as YYNGEE. CDR3 loop: CASSVFLTRLPGEQFF. CDR3 DNA: TGTGCCAGCAGCGTGTTTTTGACGAGACTACCTGGTGAGCAGTTCTTC.

This clone has a single count. The chain links TRBV28 to TRBJ2-7, with 7 bases fitting TRBD2. Trimming removed 2 bases from V and 2 bases from J; junction bases left unmatched: 6. CDR3 size: 15 residues. From germline, CDR1 is MDHEN and CDR2 SYDVKM. The CDR3, as DNA: TGTGCCAGCAGTTTAGTTTGGGGGAGGGCCTACGAGCAGTACTTC. Protein: CASSLVWGRAYEQYF.